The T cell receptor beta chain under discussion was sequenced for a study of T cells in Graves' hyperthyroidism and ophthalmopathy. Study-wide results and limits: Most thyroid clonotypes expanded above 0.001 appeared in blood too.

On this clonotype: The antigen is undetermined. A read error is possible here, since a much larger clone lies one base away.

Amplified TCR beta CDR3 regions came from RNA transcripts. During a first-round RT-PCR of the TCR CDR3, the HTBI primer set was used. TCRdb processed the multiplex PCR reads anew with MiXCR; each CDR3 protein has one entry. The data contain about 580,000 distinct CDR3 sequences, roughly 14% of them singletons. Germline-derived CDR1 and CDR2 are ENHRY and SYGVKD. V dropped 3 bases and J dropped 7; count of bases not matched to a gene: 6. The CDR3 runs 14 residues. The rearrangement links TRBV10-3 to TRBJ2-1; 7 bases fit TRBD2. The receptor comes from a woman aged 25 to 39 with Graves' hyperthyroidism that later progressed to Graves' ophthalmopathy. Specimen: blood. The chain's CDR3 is CAISDGGSWNEQFF. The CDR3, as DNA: TGTGCCATCAGTGATGGCGGGAGTTGGAATGAGCAGTTCTTC.